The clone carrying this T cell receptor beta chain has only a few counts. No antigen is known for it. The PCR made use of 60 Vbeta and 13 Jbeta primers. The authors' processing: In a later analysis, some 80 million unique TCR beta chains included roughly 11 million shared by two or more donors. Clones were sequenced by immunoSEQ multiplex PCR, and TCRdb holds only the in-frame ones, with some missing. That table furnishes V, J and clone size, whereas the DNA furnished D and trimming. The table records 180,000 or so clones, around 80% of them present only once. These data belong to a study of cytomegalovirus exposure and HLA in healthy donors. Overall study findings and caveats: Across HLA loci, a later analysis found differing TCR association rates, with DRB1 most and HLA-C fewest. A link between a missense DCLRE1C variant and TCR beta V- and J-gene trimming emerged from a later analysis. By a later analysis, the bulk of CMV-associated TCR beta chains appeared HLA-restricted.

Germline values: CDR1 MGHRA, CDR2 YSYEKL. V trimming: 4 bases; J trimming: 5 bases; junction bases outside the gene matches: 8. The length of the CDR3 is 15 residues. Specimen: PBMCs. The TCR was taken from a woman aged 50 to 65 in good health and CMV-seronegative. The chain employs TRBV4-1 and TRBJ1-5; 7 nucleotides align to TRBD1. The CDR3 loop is CASSPQGVVDQPQHF. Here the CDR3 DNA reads TGCGCCAGCAGCCCCCAGGGGGTTGTTGATCAGCCCCAGCATTTT.